This T cell receptor (beta chain) emerged from a study of T cell changes during pregnancy in multiple sclerosis (dated by TCRdb to the late 2010s). At the level of the whole study: The study looked at changes in the T cell repertoire across pregnancy in women with multiple sclerosis.

As regards this clone: There is no known antigen for this receptor. Per-base quality was not reported, and no clone a single base away is much larger than it.

Relative to germline, V is 2 bases shorter and J is 6 bases shorter, with 13 bases between their ends. Including cysteine and phenylalanine, the CDR3 has 15 amino acids. Only the CDR3 region is kept as DNA, spanning 45 bases read in frame from base 1. CDR1 and CDR2 (MDHEN, SYDVKM) derive from the germline V gene. The library was produced with the immunoSEQ multiplex PCR assay. In its TCRdb copy, this immuneACCESS table keeps in-frame sequences only and misses some clones. Where compared with another copy, unresolved V genes explain less than half of these, and the others have no known cause. The sample records 85,000 to 95,000 clones, roughly 89% of which are singletons. Approximately 1.6% of the sample is taken by the ten largest.

The chain joins TRBV28 to TRBJ2-2; perhaps TRBD2 is the D gene, with 6 bases matching. Sequencing was performed on peripheral blood, taken after pregnancy. The receptor was derived from a female donor in good health, enrolled as a control in a pregnancy study. Here is the DNA: TGTGCCAGCAGTTTAGCGGGGACTCGCGCCGGGGAGCTGTTTTTT. Its product reads: CASSLAGTRAGELFF.